Following are 11 T cell receptor beta chains from one sample sequenced in a study of T-cell reconstitution after alpha-beta-depleted transplantation in children. Unique molecular identifiers were built into the TCRbeta library. TCRdb analysed the PCR reads with MiXCR anew, one entry per CDR3 protein. In the table there are a few hundred thousand distinct CDR3 sequences, roughly 14% of which are singletons. Sample: PBMCs, taken from the stem cell graft. The receptors derive from a human donor who donated a stem cell graft to a child with Fanconi anemia.

V gene TRBV25-1 combines with J gene TRBJ1-1, with D hard to call. Germline CDR1 reads MGHDK; CDR2 reads SYGVNS. The CDR3 is 14 amino acids. Trimming shortened V by 3 bases and J by 1 base, and 9 bases separated the two germline ends. In DNA form, the CDR3 reads TGTGCCAGCAGTGATGAGGGAGCGAACACTGAAGCTTTCTTT. Its translation is CASSDEGANTEAFF.

This chain links TRBV20-1 with TRBJ1-2; D is unclear. The germline gives CDR1 DFQATT, CDR2 SNEGSKA (reference sequence). The ends were cut back, 5 bases at V and 6 bases at J, with 13 bases in the middle. There are 12 residues in the CDR3. The CDR3 bases are TGCAGTGCTCTCCCCAGGAGTCATGGCTACACCTTC. Its translation is CSALPRSHGYTF.

V is TRBV7-2 and J is TRBJ1-6; possible D gene TRBD1, 5 bases. V gave up 3 bases and J gave up 10 bases, with 13 bases separating them. CDR1 and CDR2 (germline): SGHTA, FQGNSA. The CDR3 has 14 amino acids. The CDR3 protein is CASSLGRASSPLHF. CDR3 bases: TGTGCCAGCAGCTTGGGCAGGGCGAGCTCACCCCTCCACTTT.

The chain is built from TRBV19 and TRBJ2-1; D remains unclear. The CDR3 sequence is 13 residues long. V dropped 1 base and J dropped 8 bases, with 9 bases sitting between them. CDR1 is LNHDA, CDR2 SQIVND, per germline (reference sequence). CDR3 protein: CASSIGLPDEQFF. The CDR3 coding sequence is TGTGCCAGTAGTATAGGACTCCCGGATGAGCAGTTCTTC.

This clonotype was counted ten times or more. The genes are TRBV4-3 and TRBJ2-1, with D maybe TRBD2 (6 bases). Trimming removed 0 bases from V and 4 bases from J, with 10 bases in between. Germline V gene lookup returns CDR1 LGHNA and CDR2 YSLEER. This CDR3 has 15 residues. The CDR3, as DNA: TGCGCCAGCAGCCAAGAAATGGGGGGATACAATGAGCAGTTCTTC. It yields the protein CASSQEMGGYNEQFF.

This chain links TRBV6-5 with TRBJ2-3; D not certain. Germline lookup yields CDR1 MNHEY and CDR2 SVGAGI. The CDR3 length is 14 residues. Trimming removed 4 bases from V and 0 bases from J, with 8 bases in between. CDR3 sequence: CASSSTDSTDTQYF. For the CDR3, the DNA is TGTGCCAGCAGTTCAACAGATAGCACAGATACGCAGTATTTT.

This clonotype showed up just a few times. The chain uses TRBV27 and TRBJ1-1; a possible D gene is TRBD1 (5 bases). In germline, CDR1 is MNHEY, CDR2 SMNVEV (reference sequence). CDR3 length equals 11 residues. The V end was cut by 8 bases, the J end by 8 bases, with 12 bases between. CDR3 DNA sequence: TGTGCCAGCGAAACAGGCTCCGAAGCTTTCTTT. The encoded protein is CASETGSEAFF.

The DNA for the CDR3 is TGTGCCAGCAGCCCAAGGTCCTGGGTCCGTGGAAACACCATATATTTT. Its translation is CASSPRSWVRGNTIYF. The chain combines TRBV7-9 with TRBJ1-3, with D uncertain. Trimming cost V 5 bases and J 3 bases, with 17 bases left between them. Per germline, CDR1 SEHNR and CDR2 FQNEAQ (reference sequence). The CDR3 is made up of 16 amino acids.

For this clonotype: One end of the junction is discordant with germline, which a read error may explain. This chain joins TRBV6-2 or TRBV6-3 and TRBJ2-1; unclear D gene. The CDR3 contains 8 residues. CDR1 and CDR2 from the germline V gene are MNHEY and SVGEGT. The CDR3 DNA reads as TGTGCCAGCAGTCCTTCGGTCTTC. It translates to CASSPSVF.

This clonotype was picked up many times. The CDR3 DNA is TGTGCCAGCAGTATCCCCGGGACAGGTACCGGGGAGCTGTTTTTT. Its translation: CASSIPGTGTGELFF. The V and J genes are TRBV28 and TRBJ2-2, with 8 positions matching TRBD1. This CDR3 contains 15 residues. The germline V gene encodes CDR1 MDHEN and CDR2 SYDVKM. V was clipped by 5 bases and J by 5 bases; unmatched bases: 7.

This clonotype was seen only a few times. The rearrangement joins TRBV12-3 or TRBV12-4 to TRBJ2-2; D gene ambiguous. Trimming removed 4 bases at V and 10 bases at J, with 22 bases between. This CDR3 has 16 residues. CDR3 coding DNA: TGTGCCAGCAGTTCCCGGTTATCGATGGCCATGGAGGAGCTGTTTTTT. Translating gives CASSSRLSMAMEELFF.